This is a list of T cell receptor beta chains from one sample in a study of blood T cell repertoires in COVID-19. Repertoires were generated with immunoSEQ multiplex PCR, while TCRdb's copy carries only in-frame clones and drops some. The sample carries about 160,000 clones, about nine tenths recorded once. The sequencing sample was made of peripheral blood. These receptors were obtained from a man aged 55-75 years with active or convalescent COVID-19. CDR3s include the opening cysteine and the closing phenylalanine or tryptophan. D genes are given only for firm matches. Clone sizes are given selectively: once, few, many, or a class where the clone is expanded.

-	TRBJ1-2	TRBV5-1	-	CASSEVSPILDGYTF	TGCGCCAGCTCTGAAGTATCCCCAATCCTAGATGGCTACACCTTC
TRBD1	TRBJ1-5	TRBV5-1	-	CASSLAGQGSQPQHF	TGCGCCAGCAGCTTGGCTGGACAGGGAAGCCAGCCCCAGCATTTT
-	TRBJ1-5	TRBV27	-	CASSLSGTGHQPQHF	TGTGCCAGCAGTTTATCGGGAACAGGGCATCAGCCCCAGCATTTT
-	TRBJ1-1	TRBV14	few	CASSQGILNTEAFF	TGTGCCAGCAGCCAAGGTATCCTGAACACTGAAGCTTTCTTT
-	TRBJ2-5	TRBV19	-	CASSTPPRRQERETQYF	TGTGCCAGTAGTACCCCCCCGCGGAGGCAGGAACGGGAGACCCAGTACTTC
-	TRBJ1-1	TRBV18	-	CASSPLAGPTEAFF	TGTGCCAGCTCACCACTAGCAGGGCCCACTGAAGCTTTCTTT
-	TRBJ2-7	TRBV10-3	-	CAISDGGTASYEQYF	TGTGCCATCAGTGACGGCGGCACGGCCTCCTACGAGCAGTACTTC
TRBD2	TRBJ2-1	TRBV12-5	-	CASGPGFLAGVNEQFF	TGTGCTAGTGGCCCCGGGTTCCTAGCGGGGGTCAATGAGCAGTTCTTC
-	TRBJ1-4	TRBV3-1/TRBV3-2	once	CASSLLSSGYNEKLFF	TGTGCCAGCAGCCTTCTATCCTCCGGGTATAATGAAAAACTGTTTTTT
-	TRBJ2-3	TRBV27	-	CASSSYRDTQYF	TGTGCCAGCAGTTCCTATAGAGATACGCAGTATTTT
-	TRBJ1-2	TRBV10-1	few	CASSEGQSYGYTF	TGCGCCAGCAGTGAGGGACAGTCATATGGCTACACCTTC
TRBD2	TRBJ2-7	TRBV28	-	CASTNPGGRAHEQYF	TGTGCCAGCACCAATCCAGGCGGGAGGGCCCACGAGCAGTACTTC
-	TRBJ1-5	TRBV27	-	CASSPPSYSNQPQHF	TGTGCCAGCAGTCCCCCTTCCTATAGCAATCAGCCCCAGCATTTT
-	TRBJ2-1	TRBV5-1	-	CASSLGGDPYNEQFF	TGCGCCAGCAGCTTAGGGGGGGATCCATACAATGAGCAGTTCTTC
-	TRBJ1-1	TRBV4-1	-	CASRQGREIIRNTEAFF	TGCGCCAGCAGGCAGGGGAGGGAGATCATCCGGAACACTGAAGCTTTCTTT
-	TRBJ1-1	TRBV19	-	CASSGLRQTATEAFF	TGTGCCAGTAGTGGTTTGAGACAGACGGCCACTGAAGCTTTCTTT
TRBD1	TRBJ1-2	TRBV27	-	CASSVGQGRYGYTF	TGTGCCAGCAGTGTGGGACAGGGACGGTATGGCTACACCTTC
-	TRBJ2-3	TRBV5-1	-	CASRRVDTQYF	TGCGCCAGCCGGAGGGTAGATACGCAGTATTTT
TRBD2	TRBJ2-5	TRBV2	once	CASSASGGAGETQYF	TGTGCCAGTAGTGCTAGCGGGGGGGCCGGAGAGACCCAGTACTTC
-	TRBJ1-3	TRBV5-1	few	CASSLSGSSSGNTIYF	TGCGCCAGCAGCTTGTCAGGCTCGAGCTCTGGAAACACCATATATTTT
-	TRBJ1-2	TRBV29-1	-	CSVVESGRHLGGYTF	TGCAGCGTTGTAGAGTCAGGGAGGCATTTGGGGGGCTACACCTTC
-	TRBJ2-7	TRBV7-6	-	CASSLGLARQYEQYF	TGTGCCAGCAGCTTAGGTCTTGCCCGACAGTACGAGCAGTACTTC
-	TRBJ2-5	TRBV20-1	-	CSASLQETQYF	TGCAGTGCTTCTCTGCAAGAGACCCAGTACTTC
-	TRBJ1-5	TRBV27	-	CASSQTGNQPQHF	TGTGCCAGCAGTCAGACCGGGAATCAGCCCCAGCATTTT
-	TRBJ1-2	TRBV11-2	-	CASSLDSDYGYTF	TGTGCCAGCAGCTTAGATAGTGACTATGGCTACACCTTC
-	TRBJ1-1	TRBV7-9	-	CASSYTVNTEAFF	TGTGCCAGCAGTTATACGGTGAACACTGAAGCTTTCTTT
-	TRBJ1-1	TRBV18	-	CASSRIRTDHMNTEAFF	TGTGCCAGCTCTCGAATCCGGACAGACCATATGAACACTGAAGCTTTCTTT
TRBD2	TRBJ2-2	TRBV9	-	CASSARLADTGELFF	TGTGCCAGCAGCGCCCGGCTAGCGGACACCGGGGAGCTGTTTTTT
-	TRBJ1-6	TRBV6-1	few	CASSEISPGTIDNSPLHF	TGTGCCAGCAGTGAAATCAGTCCAGGAACCATTGATAATTCACCCCTCCACTTT
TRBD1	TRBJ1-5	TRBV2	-	CASSKGTGARNQPQHF	TGTGCCAGCAGTAAAGGGACAGGGGCTCGCAATCAGCCCCAGCATTTT
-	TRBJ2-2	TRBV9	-	CASSVGPANTGELFF	TGTGCCAGCAGCGTAGGTCCAGCGAACACCGGGGAGCTGTTTTTT
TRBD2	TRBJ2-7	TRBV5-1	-	CASSLRLAGGPMDEQYF	TGCGCCAGCAGCCTTAGACTAGCGGGAGGGCCGATGGACGAGCAGTACTTC
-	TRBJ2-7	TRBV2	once	CASSFEQGFTYEQYF	TGTGCCAGCAGTTTCGAACAGGGATTCACCTACGAGCAGTACTTC
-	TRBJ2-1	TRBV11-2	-	CASSLGTNNEQFF	TGTGCCAGCAGCTTAGGGACTAACAATGAGCAGTTCTTC
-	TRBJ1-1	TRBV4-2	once	CASSQDRWRARTEAFF	TGTGCCAGCAGCCAAGATCGATGGAGGGCGAGGACTGAAGCTTTCTTT